This paragraph reports one T cell receptor (beta chain). This entry is derived from a study of T cell changes during pregnancy in multiple sclerosis. V was pared by 2 bases and J by 5 bases, with 7 bases between. The CDR3 has 13 amino acids. The germline V gene encodes CDR1 LNHDA and CDR2 SQIVND (reference sequence). Clones were sequenced by immunoSEQ multiplex PCR, and TCRdb holds only the in-frame ones, with some missing. This sample yields some 110,000 clones, of which roughly nine tenths are seen a single time; 1.6% belongs to the top ten. This rearrangement joins TRBV19 to TRBJ1-5; tentative D call: TRBD1 (5 bases). This specimen consisted of peripheral blood, obtained before pregnancy. This TCR was recovered from a female donor with multiple sclerosis, enrolled in a pregnancy study. The CDR3 region is CASSIQGDQPQHF. The CDR3 DNA sequence: TGTGCCAGTAGTATACAGGGCGATCAGCCCCAGCATTTT.